Each of the 22 T cell receptor beta chains below was sequenced from the same sample in a study of T cells in Graves' hyperthyroidism and ophthalmopathy. Authors of the study amplified TCR beta CDR3 regions from RNA transcripts. HTBI primers were the set used in a first-round RT-PCR of the TCR CDR3. A single record per CDR3 protein comes from TCRdb applying MiXCR to the multiplex PCR reads. The data contain around 800,000 distinct CDR3 sequences, 38% of them singletons. Specimen: blood. The receptors shown here come from a man aged 18 to 30 with Graves' hyperthyroidism.

The chain links TRBV7-2 to TRBJ2-7; D might be TRBD1 (5 bases). Looked up from germline, CDR1 is SGHTA and CDR2 is FQGNSA. V was cut by 4 bases and J by 5 bases, with 15 bases left in between. This CDR3 is 14 amino acids long. The chain's CDR3 is CASSSVTGFHEQYF. CDR3 sequence (DNA): TGTGCCAGCAGCTCGGTCACAGGTTTCCACGAGCAGTACTTC.

The chain combines TRBV9 with TRBJ2-5; 9 nucleotides agree with TRBD1. The CDR3 runs 15 residues. V was pared by 6 bases and J by 2 bases, with 8 bases of the junction left unmatched. Germline-derived CDR1 and CDR2 are SGDLS and YYNGEE. This CDR3 is CASTMTGGTQETQYF. CDR3 nucleotide sequence: TGTGCCAGCACTATGACAGGGGGTACACAAGAGACCCAGTACTTC.

The chain recombines TRBV6-2 or TRBV6-3 with TRBJ1-5; TRBD1 is a possible D gene (5 bases). The V end was cut by 2 bases, the J end by 9 bases, with 11 bases between. The CDR3 sequence is 13 residues long. The germline CDR1 and CDR2 sequences are MNHEY and SVGEGT. CDR3 DNA sequence: TGTGCCAGCAGTTACGACGGGGACCCGCCCCAGCATTTT. Translated: CASSYDGDPPQHF.

This clonotype was detected ten times or more. The V gene is TRBV10-3, the J gene TRBJ2-6; D not resolved. This CDR3 is built from 15 residues. V gave up 2 bases and J gave up 0 bases, with 5 bases separating them. CDR1 and CDR2 (germline): ENHRY, SYGVKD. This CDR3 reads CAISESHSGANVLTF. The DNA for the CDR3 is TGTGCCATCAGTGAGAGTCACTCTGGGGCCAACGTCCTGACTTTC.

The chain is built from TRBV7-8 and TRBJ2-7; D is uncertain. Germline CDR1 is SGHVS and CDR2 is FQNEAQ. The ends were cut back, 4 bases at V and 7 bases at J, with 17 bases in the middle. There are 14 residues in the CDR3. CDR3 protein: CASSSPSRAGEQYF. In nucleotides, the CDR3 is TGTGCCAGCAGCTCCCCCAGTAGGGCTGGGGAGCAGTACTTC.

This clonotype has more than one count but fewer than ten. The chain couples TRBV20-1 to TRBJ1-1, with D tentatively TRBD1 (5 bases). Deletions cut 1 base from V and 11 bases from J, with 11 bases between. This CDR3 is built from 11 residues. The germline V gene encodes CDR1 DFQATT and CDR2 SNEGSKA (reference sequence). The CDR3 is CSARVGRGAFF. The CDR3, as DNA: TGCAGTGCTAGAGTCGGCCGGGGGGCTTTCTTT.

This clonotype was detected a few times. The CDR3 bases are TGTGCCAGCAGCTTGGGTAAGGGGGGCCTTGAAGCTTTCTTT. This sequence encodes CASSLGKGGLEAFF. This sequence joins TRBV7-3 and TRBJ1-1; possible D gene TRBD1, 6 bases. The V gene's germline CDR1 is SGHTA and CDR2 FQGTGA. Between the trimmed V and J ends, which lost 3 bases and 7 bases, there was a span of 15 bases. CDR3 length equals 14 residues.

The chain is built from TRBV4-1 and TRBJ1-1; D uncertain. V was clipped by 2 bases and J by 0 bases, with 10 bases between them. Germline V lookup: CDR1 MGHRA, CDR2 YSYEKL. CDR3 length: 15 amino acids. The CDR3, as DNA: TGCGCCAGCAGCCAACACGACAACGTGAACACTGAAGCTTTCTTT. This codes for CASSQHDNVNTEAFF.

This chain joins TRBV2 and TRBJ1-6; 9 bases agree with TRBD1. The V and J ends lost 8 bases and 7 bases, in that order; junction bases with no gene match: 9. Germline V CDR1 and CDR2: SNHLY, FYNNEI. This CDR3 spans 15 amino acids. The CDR3 coding sequence is TGTGCCAGCCTAAAGGGACAGGGACAGAATTCACCCCTCCACTTT. Translating it yields CASLKGQGQNSPLHF.

There are many counts of this clonotype. CDR3 amino acids: CSARTASSGANVLTF. In DNA, the CDR3 is TGCAGCGCCCGGACAGCTAGCTCTGGGGCCAACGTCCTGACTTTC. The J gene is TRBJ2-6, the V gene TRBV29-1, with a weak D call TRBD1 (6 bases). This CDR3 contains 15 residues. Germline V lookup: CDR1 SQVTM, CDR2 ANQGSEA. V lost 7 bases to trimming and J lost 0 bases, with 13 bases between them.

The chain links TRBV19 to TRBJ2-2; possibly TRBD2 for D (7 bases). This CDR3 spans 15 amino acids. Trimming cost V 2 bases and J 3 bases, with 10 bases left between them. Per germline, CDR1 LNHDA and CDR2 SQIVND (reference sequence). The chain's CDR3 is CASSIRGAHTGELFF. CDR3 nucleotide sequence: TGTGCCAGTAGTATACGGGGGGCCCACACCGGGGAGCTGTTTTTT.

This clonotype rates as medium-sized. This chain connects TRBV24-1 to TRBJ1-5, with a possible D match to TRBD1 (6 bases). Trimming took 4 bases from V and 5 from J, leaving 14 bases between them. Germline CDR1 reads KGHDR; CDR2 reads SFDVKD. The CDR3 is 15 residues long. The CDR3 DNA reads as TGTGCCACCAGTGAAGGGGAACAGGGTGATCAGCCCCAGCATTTT. Translation: CATSEGEQGDQPQHF.

As regards this clonotype: This is likely an artifact of a read error, given a far larger clone one base away. V gene TRBV7-2 combines with J gene TRBJ1-1; the D is unclear. Between the trimmed V and J ends, which lost 4 bases and 2 bases, there was a span of 11 bases. The CDR3 is made up of 14 amino acids. Germline values: CDR1 SGHTA, CDR2 FQGNSA. The CDR3 coding sequence is TGTGCCAGCAGCTCAGTCGAAGGAAACACTGAAGCTTTCTTT. Its protein is CASSSVEGNTEAFF.

This chain joins TRBV7-9 and TRBJ2-7; 9 bases are a match to TRBD1. The CDR3 covers 14 residues. Trimming cost V 3 bases and J 3 bases; bases outside gene matches: 3. Germline CDR1 is SEHNR and CDR2 is FQNEAQ (reference sequence). The CDR3 DNA is TGTGCCAGCAGCTTCGGACAGGGGCACTACGAGCAGTACTTC. Translation: CASSFGQGHYEQYF.

The chain joins TRBV7-6 to TRBJ2-2; TRBD2 might be the D (6 bases). Germline values: CDR1 SGHVS, CDR2 FNYEAQ. Trimming left V 5 bases short and J 5 bases short, with 12 bases between. The CDR3 covers 14 residues. The CDR3 DNA is TGTGCCAGCAGCCCCCAGGAGGGAACCGGGGAGCTGTTTTTT. The encoded protein is CASSPQEGTGELFF.

This clonotype was detected a few times. The genes are TRBV19 and TRBJ1-1; no firm D call. Germline V lookup: CDR1 LNHDA, CDR2 SQIVND (reference sequence). The CDR3 spans 12 residues. Trimming removed 7 bases at V and 3 bases at J, with 9 bases between. CDR3 nucleotide sequence: TGTGCCAGTAAGGGTGCAGACACTGAAGCTTTCTTT. Residues: CASKGADTEAFF.

This clonotype was detected ten times or more. V usage is TRBV19 and J usage is TRBJ1-5; the D gene is possibly TRBD1 (5 bases). Germline V lookup: CDR1 LNHDA, CDR2 SQIVND (reference sequence). V was trimmed by 5 bases and J by 2 bases, leaving 13 bases between them. The CDR3 has 15 amino acids. CDR3 coding DNA: TGTGCCAGTAGTGTCGAGGGGATGGGCAATCAGCCCCAGCATTTT. As protein: CASSVEGMGNQPQHF.

This clonotype showed up just once. The chain links TRBV6-1 to TRBJ2-2; 10 bases map to TRBD2. CDR3 length equals 16 residues. V dropped 0 bases and J dropped 3; count of bases not matched to a gene: 1. Germline V gene sequence: CDR1 MNHNS, CDR2 SASEGT. As DNA, the CDR3 is TGTGCCAGCAGTGAAGCGACTAGCGGGTACACCGGGGAGCTGTTTTTT. Its protein product is CASSEATSGYTGELFF.

This chain links TRBV7-4 with TRBJ2-6, with TRBD1 matching 7 bases. The germline V gene encodes CDR1 SGHVT and CDR2 SQSDAQ. The CDR3 contains 16 residues. With V trimmed by 5 bases and J by 3 bases, 7 bases remained unmatched. CDR3 in DNA: TGTGCCAGCAGCGTAGGGGGCGTCGGTGGGGCCAACGTCCTGACTTTC. Protein product: CASSVGGVGGANVLTF.

This clonotype was counted only a few times. The V gene is TRBV7-9, the J gene TRBJ1-1, with D possibly matching TRBD1 (5 bases). V lost 3 bases, J lost 6 bases, and 11 bases lay in between. The CDR3 covers 13 residues. Per the germline V gene, CDR1 is SEHNR and CDR2 is FQNEAQ (reference sequence). This CDR3 reads CASSFGGSPEAFF. The CDR3 DNA is TGTGCCAGCAGCTTCGGGGGGAGCCCTGAAGCTTTCTTT. The full variable domain, its missing parts supplied by reference TRBV7-9 and TRBJ1-1, is DTGVSQNPRHKITKRGQNVTFRCDPISEHNRLYWYRQTLGQGPEFLTYFQNEAQLEKSRLLSDRFSAERPKGSFSTLEIQRTEQGDSAMYLCASSFGGSPEAFFGQGTRLTVV.

In its sample, this clonotype was seen many times. CDR3 in DNA: TGTGCCAGCAGCCGAGGGGGCCCCACTGAAGCTTTCTTT. The encoded protein is CASSRGGPTEAFF. The V gene is TRBV7-8, the J gene TRBJ1-1; 7 bases match TRBD1. The CDR3 contains 13 residues. Germline CDR1 SGHVS, CDR2 FQNEAQ. V lost 5 bases, J lost 4 bases, and 4 bases stayed unmatched.

The CDR3 DNA is TGTGCCAGCAGCTTAGATTCGGGGCCTGAAGCTTTCTTT. This encodes CASSLDSGPEAFF. The chain links TRBV7-9 to TRBJ1-1; D possibly corresponds to TRBD1 (5 bases). Trimming removed 1 base at V and 6 bases at J, with 9 bases between. The germline V gene has CDR1 SEHNR and CDR2 FQNEAQ (reference sequence). The CDR3 is 13 residues long. Based on the CDR3 plus reference TRBV7-9 and TRBJ1-1, the full variable domain is DTGVSQNPRHKITKRGQNVTFRCDPISEHNRLYWYRQTLGQGPEFLTYFQNEAQLEKSRLLSDRFSAERPKGSFSTLEIQRTEQGDSAMYLCASSLDSGPEAFFGQGTRLTVV.